The rows below give T cell receptor beta chains drawn from one sample of a study of blood T cells in healthy people across ages. TCRdb re-called the 5' RACE reads with MiXCR, one entry per CDR3 protein. The sample records hundreds of thousands of distinct CDR3 sequences, about 50% being singletons. The material sequenced was blood. All receptors come from a woman aged 80 or over in good health. CDR3s include the opening cysteine and the closing phenylalanine or tryptophan. Fields, in order: V gene, D gene, clone size, J gene, CDR3 DNA, CDR3 protein. The D gene is left open where the match is weak. The listing skips clone size in some rows; elsewhere it reads once, few, many or a size class.

>TRBV12-3/TRBV12-4|TRBD1|once|TRBJ2-3
TGTGCCAGCATTTCAGGGGGAAAAGCCGGTCCACCAGATACGCAGTATTTT
CASISGGKAGPPDTQYF
>TRBV4-1|TRBD1|.|TRBJ2-1
TGCGCCAGCAGCCTCATTTCAGGGGGTCAGTTCTTC
CASSLISGGQFF
>TRBV29-1|.|once|TRBJ2-2
TGCAGCGTTGTGCCAGGGTTGAACACCGGGGAGCTGTTTTTT
CSVVPGLNTGELFF
>TRBV27|.|many|TRBJ2-2
TGTGCCAGCAGTTTACCCCAGGCCGCCGGGGAGCTGTTTTTT
CASSLPQAAGELFF
>TRBV20-1|.|.|TRBJ2-3
TGCAGTGCTGACGGGACCCCAGGCCGCGCAGATACGCAGTATTTT
CSADGTPGRADTQYF
>TRBV11-2|.|.|TRBJ2-1
TGTGCCAGCAGCCATAGTGGCGATGGGCAGTTCTTC
CASSHSGDGQFF
>TRBV29-1|.|.|TRBJ2-5
TGCAGCGTTGAGGGGGCAGGGAGCCAAGAGACCCAGTACTTC
CSVEGAGSQETQYF
>TRBV27|TRBD1|.|TRBJ1-5
TGTGCCAGCAGTTTACGCCGGGACAGGGTGAGCAATCAGCCCCAGCATTTT
CASSLRRDRVSNQPQHF
>TRBV14|.|.|TRBJ2-1
TGTGCCAGCAGCCCTACTAGAACCAATGAGCAGTTCTTC
CASSPTRTNEQFF
>TRBV29-1|.|.|TRBJ2-3
TGCAGCGTAGGACAGCGGGGCACAGATACGCAGTATTTT
CSVGQRGTDTQYF
>TRBV29-1|TRBD1|few|TRBJ2-3
TGCAGCGTTACGGGACAGTTTAGCACAGATACGCAGTATTTT
CSVTGQFSTDTQYF
>TRBV7-2|.|.|TRBJ2-1
TGTGCCAGCAGCTCACGCCCCCCCGGGACTCGCTACAATGAGCAGTTCTTC
CASSSRPPGTRYNEQFF
>TRBV6-2/TRBV6-3|.|few|TRBJ2-3
TGTGCCAGCAGTAGAATTAACAAGGATACGCAGTATTTT
CASSRINKDTQYF
>TRBV12-3/TRBV12-4|TRBD1|.|TRBJ1-5
TGTGCCAGCAGTCAACAGGGGTTGACCCAGCATTTT
CASSQQGLTQHF
>TRBV3-1|TRBD2|many|TRBJ2-3
TGTGCCAGCAGAGGACTAGCGGGAATAGGAGGTACGCAGTATTTT
CASRGLAGIGGTQYF
>TRBV5-1|.|few|TRBJ1-1
TGCGCCAGCAGCTTGGGAGAGTGGGGTAACACTGAAGCTTTCTTT
CASSLGEWGNTEAFF
>TRBV28|.|.|TRBJ2-7
TGTGCCAGCAGAAACACCGCTTACGAGCAGTACTTC
CASRNTAYEQYF
>TRBV10-3|TRBD2|.|TRBJ2-3
TGTGCCATCAGGACGCCCAGCGGGAGAGGAGATACGCAGTATTTT
CAIRTPSGRGDTQYF
>TRBV5-5|.|.|TRBJ2-4
TGTGCCAGCAGCGCCGTCAGATCGGACAAAAACATTCAGTACTTC
CASSAVRSDKNIQYF
>TRBV6-5|TRBD2|many|TRBJ2-1
TGTGCCAGCAGTCGGGAGGACCCACCCTACAATGAGCAGTTCTTC
CASSREDPPYNEQFF
>TRBV5-1|.|.|TRBJ1-2
TGCGCCAGCAGCTTGGCCCCGGGGACTAACGGCTACACCTTC
CASSLAPGTNGYTF
>TRBV28|.|many|TRBJ2-5
TGTGCCAGCACCCTAGGGGGAGGCCAAGAGACCCAGTACTTC
CASTLGGGQETQYF
>TRBV13|.|.|TRBJ2-1
TGTGCCAGCAGCACAAACAGGGGAGGGGTGAATGAGCAGTTCTTC
CASSTNRGGVNEQFF
>TRBV24-1|TRBD1|many|TRBJ2-4
TGTGCCACCAGTGATTCCGGACAGGGAGTGGCGAAAAACATTCAGTACTTC
CATSDSGQGVAKNIQYF
>TRBV10-3|TRBD2|.|TRBJ2-1
TGTGCCATCAGCCCAAGTAGCGGGAGGTCTCTTCAGCAGTTCTTC
CAISPSSGRSLQQFF
>TRBV28|TRBD1|.|TRBJ1-2
TGTGCCAGCAGTTTGACAGGGGGCGTTTTTCCAGGCTACACCTTC
CASSLTGGVFPGYTF
>TRBV9|.|.|TRBJ2-2
TGTGCCAGCAGCGTTAGGGTCACCGGGGAGCTGTTTTTT
CASSVRVTGELFF
>TRBV29-1|.|.|TRBJ2-1
TGCAGCGTTGACGGTCTAGCGTTCAATGAGCAGTTCTTC
CSVDGLAFNEQFF
>TRBV5-1|TRBD1|few|TRBJ2-2
TGCGCCAGCAGCTTCACAGGGGACACCGGGGAGCTGTTTTTT
CASSFTGDTGELFF
>TRBV5-1|.|many|TRBJ2-3
TGCGCCAGCAGCTTGGCCGTGCGGCCCCTCGGAGATACGCAGTATTTT
CASSLAVRPLGDTQYF
>TRBV2|.|.|TRBJ2-5
TGTGCCAGCAATAAGCGGGACAACTACAATGAGCAGTACTTC
CASNKRDNYNEQYF
>TRBV4-1|TRBD2|.|TRBJ2-6
TGCGCCAGTAGCCCCACTAGCGGGTCTGGGGCCAACGTCCTGACTTTC
CASSPTSGSGANVLTF
>TRBV20-1|TRBD1|.|TRBJ2-3
TGCAGTGCCGCCGGGACAGAAAGCACAGATACGCAGTATTTT
CSAAGTESTDTQYF
>TRBV5-1|TRBD1|.|TRBJ2-1
TGCGCCAGCAGCAAGACAGGGTTGGACAATGAGCAGTTCTTC
CASSKTGLDNEQFF
>TRBV27|.|many|TRBJ2-6
TGTGCCAGCAGTTACAGGGCTGGGGCCAACGTCCTGACTTTC
CASSYRAGANVLTF
>TRBV20-1|TRBD2|many|TRBJ2-2
TGCAGTGCTAGGACTAGCGGGGACACCGGGGAGCTGTTTTTT
CSARTSGDTGELFF
>TRBV5-1|.|.|TRBJ1-2
TGCGCCAGCAGCTTGGGTTACGAGAACACTTATGGCTACACCTTC
CASSLGYENTYGYTF